These 20 T cell receptor beta chains share one sample of origin, sequenced in a study of blood T cell repertoires in COVID-19. Profiled with immunoSEQ multiplex PCR; TCRdb holds only in-frame clones, not every one. The repertoire holds about 200,000 clones, around nine tenths seen once, with 1.5% to 2% in the top ten. The sample comprised peripheral blood. The receptors originated from a man in his late teens or twenties with active or convalescent COVID-19.

J is TRBJ2-1 and V is TRBV7-6, with 9 bases that match TRBD2. The V and J ends lost 4 bases and 10 bases, in that order; junction bases with no gene match: 11. In germline, CDR1 is SGHVS, CDR2 FNYEAQ. CDR3 length equals 15 residues. CDR3 loop: CASSSYSGSGAEQFF. In nucleotides, the CDR3 is TGTGCCAGCAGCTCATATAGCGGGAGTGGGGCGGAGCAGTTCTTC.

The chain uses TRBV1 and TRBJ2-2; TRBD2 is the table's D call and was not checked against the DNA. TRBV1 is a known pseudogene. The CDR3 is 22 amino acids. DNA of the CDR3: TGCACCAGCAGCCCCCTGAAGGTGGGGTCGGAGCGGGGTGGTTGGGGCACCGGGGAGCTGTTTTTT. It translates to CTSSPLKVGSERGGWGTGELFF.

The V gene is TRBV5-1, the J gene TRBJ1-1; D unclear. Germline CDR1 and CDR2: SGHRS and YFSETQ. V was clipped by 0 bases and J by 3 bases, with 9 bases between them. The CDR3 is 14 amino acids. CDR3 region: CASSLGSSYTEAFF. Here the CDR3 DNA reads TGCGCCAGCAGCTTGGGTTCGTCCTACACTGAAGCTTTCTTT.

The chain recombines TRBV5-6 with TRBJ2-1; D is unclear. V dropped 4 bases and J dropped 0 bases, with 8 bases sitting between them. The CDR3 runs to 14 residues. CDR1 and CDR2 (germline): SGHDT, YYEEEE. For the CDR3, the DNA is TGTGCCAGCAGCCTCCCTGTCTCCTACAATGAGCAGTTCTTC. This sequence encodes CASSLPVSYNEQFF.

The chain has TRBV15 and TRBJ2-5, with TRBD1 matching 7 bases. The CDR3 covers 18 residues. Germline V CDR1 and CDR2: LNHNV, YYDKDF (reference sequence). Losses at the gene ends were 4 bases for V and 4 bases for J; bases not matched to a gene: 18. Written as DNA, the CDR3 is TGTGCCACCAGCACCCACAAGACCAGACAGGGTCGACGAGAGACCCAGTACTTC. Translating gives CATSTHKTRQGRRETQYF.

The rearrangement uses TRBV5-6 and TRBJ2-1; 7 bases are a match to TRBD2. CDR1 and CDR2 (germline): SGHDT, YYEEEE. V shed 6 bases, J shed 7 bases, and the junction held 10 bases outside the gene matches. The CDR3 runs 14 residues. CDR3 amino acids: CASILGVAGNEQFF. CDR3 bases: TGTGCCAGCATCCTAGGGGTAGCGGGTAATGAGCAGTTCTTC.

The rearrangement uses TRBV19 and TRBJ1-5; D is uncertain. Per germline, CDR1 LNHDA and CDR2 SQIVND (reference sequence). The CDR3 length is 14 residues. V was pared by 6 bases and J by 7 bases, with 16 bases between. The chain's CDR3 is CASSPAGFGQPQHF. CDR3 in DNA: TGTGCCAGTAGCCCCGCGGGGTTCGGCCAGCCCCAGCATTTT.

The chain is built from TRBV6-5 and TRBJ2-7; TRBD1 aligns across 7 bases. Unmatched junction bases numbered 9, after V lost 9 bases and J lost 4 bases. The germline CDR1 and CDR2 sequences are MNHEY and SVGAGI. The CDR3 runs to 13 residues. CDR3 loop: CASSQGRRYEQYF. The CDR3 DNA reads as TGTGCCAGTTCACAGGGGAGAAGGTACGAGCAGTACTTC.

The V call is TRBV19, the J call TRBJ2-7; 8 bases are a match to TRBD1. The CDR3 sequence is 14 residues long. V dropped 3 bases and J dropped 3; count of bases not matched to a gene: 4. The germline V gene encodes CDR1 LNHDA and CDR2 SQIVND (reference sequence). The CDR3 region has the DNA TGTGCCAGTAGTATCCGGGACAGGATCTACGAGCAGTACTTC. The encoded protein is CASSIRDRIYEQYF.

This clone was seen just once. V is TRBV7-2 and J is TRBJ1-1; 11 bases are shared with TRBD1. In germline, CDR1 is SGHTA, CDR2 FQGNSA. V lost 5 bases to trimming and J lost 3 bases; unmatched junction nucleotides: 11. The CDR3 has 17 residues. This CDR3 is CASSPFRWGQGDTEAFF. The CDR3 region has the DNA TGTGCCAGCAGCCCCTTTCGATGGGGACAGGGGGACACTGAAGCTTTCTTT.

V usage is TRBV2 and J usage is TRBJ2-2, with TRBD1 as a possible D gene (5 bases). The germline V gene has CDR1 SNHLY and CDR2 FYNNEI. The CDR3 totals 16 residues. V shed 3 bases and J shed 0 bases, with 11 bases lying between them. The CDR3 here is CASSEAWGSNTGELFF. The CDR3 DNA reads TGTGCCAGCAGTGAGGCGTGGGGCTCGAACACCGGGGAGCTGTTTTTT.

The V and J genes are TRBV11-1 and TRBJ2-7; 8 nucleotides match TRBD2. CDR3 length: 15 amino acids. V shed 7 bases and J 2 bases; nucleotides not matched to a gene: 10. The germline gives CDR1 SGHAT, CDR2 FQDESV (reference sequence). This chain's CDR3 is CASTNSGRGTYEQYF. CDR3 sequence (DNA): TGTGCCAGCACCAACTCCGGGAGGGGAACCTACGAGCAGTACTTC.

The chain is built from TRBV12-3 or TRBV12-4 and TRBJ2-7; 7 bases align to TRBD1. V was clipped by 6 bases and J by 7 bases; unmatched bases: 9. The CDR3 sequence is 13 residues long. The CDR3 DNA follows: TGTGCCAGCAGCCCAACAGGGGTGGGGGAGCAGTACTTC. This codes for CASSPTGVGEQYF.

This sequence joins TRBV19 and TRBJ2-7, with D possibly being TRBD2 (6 bases). V shed 4 bases and J shed 2 bases, with 18 bases lying between them. The CDR3 has 16 amino acids. Looked up from germline, CDR1 is LNHDA and CDR2 is SQIVND (reference sequence). In DNA form, the CDR3 reads TGTGCCAGTAGTACCCCCGCTAGCGAAAGGCCCTACGAGCAGTACTTC. It encodes CASSTPASERPYEQYF.

The chain couples TRBV5-1 to TRBJ2-7; 7 positions agree with TRBD2. There are 17 residues in the CDR3. Losses at the gene ends were 0 bases for V and 2 bases for J; bases not matched to a gene: 11. The V gene's germline CDR1 is SGHRS and CDR2 YFSETQ. CDR3 protein: CASSLVTFERGTYEQYF. The CDR3 DNA reads TGCGCCAGCAGCTTGGTGACCTTCGAGCGGGGAACCTACGAGCAGTACTTC.

The CDR3, as DNA: TGTGCCAGCAGCTTAATGGGGCAGGGCGAAGAGACCCAGTACTTC. Translated, it gives CASSLMGQGEETQYF. V and J are TRBV7-3 and TRBJ2-5; TRBD1 is a possible D gene (5 bases). The germline gives CDR1 SGHTA, CDR2 FQGTGA. This CDR3 is built from 15 residues. V lost 1 base, J lost 3 bases, and 12 bases lay in between.

The chain recombines TRBV25-1 with TRBJ1-6; 7 bases agree with TRBD1. This CDR3 region has 14 residues. V shed 10 bases and J 2 bases; nucleotides not matched to a gene: 5. Looked up from germline, CDR1 is MGHDK and CDR2 is SYGVNS. The CDR3 bases are TGTGCCACATCGGACAGGCCCTATAATTCACCCCTCCACTTT. This codes for CATSDRPYNSPLHF.

This rearrangement joins TRBV5-1 to TRBJ2-3, with 13 bases fitting TRBD2. Trimming removed 4 bases from V and 5 bases from J; junction bases left unmatched: 7. This CDR3 region has 16 residues. Germline-derived CDR1 and CDR2 are SGHRS and YFSETQ. CDR3 bases: TGCGCCAGCAGCCTCGGACTAGCGGGGGCGGGAGATACGCAGTATTTT. Protein: CASSLGLAGAGDTQYF.

The chain combines TRBV19 with TRBJ2-5; 10 bases are shared with TRBD2. The CDR3 is made up of 16 amino acids. Germline CDR1 is LNHDA and CDR2 is SQIVND (reference sequence). After removal of 3 bases from V and 6 bases from J, the junction contained 10 bases not matched to a gene. The chain's CDR3 is CASSISLAGVFKTQYF. As DNA, the CDR3 is TGTGCCAGTAGTATTAGTCTAGCGGGAGTCTTCAAGACCCAGTACTTC.

J is TRBJ2-1 and V is TRBV6-2 or TRBV6-3; D is perhaps TRBD2 (6 bases). This CDR3 is built from 16 residues. Between the trimmed V and J ends, which lost 6 bases and 1 base, there was a span of 16 bases. The V gene's germline CDR1 is MNHEY and CDR2 SVGEGT. DNA of the CDR3: TGTGCCAGCAGCCCTATGGCAGGGAGGTCCTACAATGAGCAGTTCTTC. It yields the protein CASSPMAGRSYNEQFF.